The sequence of this TCR beta chain was determined in a study of T cell responses to AZD1222 COVID-19 vaccine. Study-wide points: Most donors were white British, females outnumbered males, and clonal diversity was possibly underestimated. Just a handful of people given AZD1222 tested seropositive at baseline. Of spike-specific TCRs, nearly half reportedly target regions left unmutated in variants. Increases in Spike-specific TCR breadth and depth were seen after two AZD1222 doses.

The junction had 5 bases not matched to a gene; V was cut back by 0 bases and J by 4 bases. The CDR3 spans 15 residues. Germline-derived CDR1 and CDR2 are SGHNT and YYREEE (reference sequence). Assay used: immunoSEQ multiplex PCR; TCRdb lists only in-frame clones, some missing. The table has about 170,000 clones, around nine tenths seen once. As to this clone: The antigen remains unidentified.

This TCR was sampled from an adult in good health. Sequences were derived from peripheral blood, sampled on day 0 of AZD1222 vaccination. V and J are TRBV5-4 and TRBJ1-2; 8 bases match TRBD1. This CDR3 is CASSLETGVGYGYTF. DNA of the CDR3: TGTGCCAGCAGCTTGGAGACAGGGGTCGGCTATGGCTACACCTTC.